This is a list of T cell receptor beta chains from one sample in a study of cytomegalovirus exposure and HLA in healthy donors. Generated by immunoSEQ multiplex PCR, the TCRdb table keeps only in-frame clones and is missing some. The sample records around 200,000 clones, just under 70% being singletons. Sequencing was performed on PBMCs. All receptors derive from a man aged 35-49 years in good health and CMV-seropositive. The CDR3 runs from the conserved cysteine through the conserved F or W. Fields, in order: D gene, V gene, J gene, clone size, CDR3 protein, CDR3 DNA. A D gene is named only where the DNA matches it firmly. Size is stated for part of the rows, as once, few or many counts, or as a class when the clone is expanded.

D gene: -; V gene: TRBV25-1; J gene: TRBJ2-7; clone size: -; CDR3 protein: CASSEYPGNDGEQYF; CDR3 DNA: TGTGCCAGCAGTGAATATCCAGGGAACGACGGCGAGCAGTACTTC
D gene: TRBD1; V gene: TRBV27; J gene: TRBJ1-6; clone size: -; CDR3 protein: CASSLSGGEYSPLHF; CDR3 DNA: TGTGCCAGCAGTTTATCAGGGGGCGAGTATTCACCCCTCCACTTT
D gene: -; V gene: TRBV2; J gene: TRBJ2-6; clone size: -; CDR3 protein: CASSPGSSGANVLTF; CDR3 DNA: TGTGCCAGCAGCCCGGGGAGCTCTGGGGCCAACGTCCTGACTTTC
D gene: -; V gene: TRBV5-5; J gene: TRBJ2-7; clone size: -; CDR3 protein: CASSATTYEQYF; CDR3 DNA: TGTGCCAGCAGCGCAACTACCTACGAGCAGTACTTC
D gene: TRBD2; V gene: TRBV7-9; J gene: TRBJ2-3; clone size: -; CDR3 protein: CASSSIEQRGVYSTDTQYF; CDR3 DNA: TGTGCCAGCAGCTCGATAGAGCAGCGGGGGGTCTATAGCACAGATACGCAGTATTTT
D gene: TRBD2; V gene: TRBV10-2; J gene: TRBJ2-3; clone size: -; CDR3 protein: CASSEWGGGTDTQYF; CDR3 DNA: TGCGCCAGCAGTGAGTGGGGCGGGGGTACAGATACGCAGTATTTT
D gene: -; V gene: TRBV15; J gene: TRBJ1-1; clone size: -; CDR3 protein: CATSREQGTEAFF; CDR3 DNA: TGTGCCACCAGCAGAGAACAGGGCACTGAAGCTTTCTTT
D gene: -; V gene: TRBV4-1; J gene: TRBJ1-1; clone size: -; CDR3 protein: CASSPPNPIRWTEAFF; CDR3 DNA: TGCGCCAGCAGCCCCCCCAACCCGATCCGGTGGACTGAAGCTTTCTTT
D gene: -; V gene: TRBV19; J gene: TRBJ2-5; clone size: -; CDR3 protein: CASSLTGGQETQYF; CDR3 DNA: TGTGCCAGTAGTTTAACTGGGGGGCAAGAGACCCAGTACTTC
D gene: -; V gene: TRBV2; J gene: TRBJ1-1; clone size: once; CDR3 protein: CASSLRGTPYTEAFF; CDR3 DNA: TGTGCCAGCAGCTTGCGTGGGACACCCTACACTGAAGCTTTCTTT
D gene: TRBD1; V gene: TRBV4-1; J gene: TRBJ2-7; clone size: -; CDR3 protein: CASSWGTGQGAIEQYF; CDR3 DNA: TGCGCCAGCAGTTGGGGGACGGGACAGGGGGCAATTGAGCAGTACTTC
D gene: TRBD1; V gene: TRBV19; J gene: TRBJ1-1; clone size: -; CDR3 protein: CASSIQQGATEAFF; CDR3 DNA: TGTGCCAGTAGTATTCAACAGGGGGCCACTGAAGCTTTCTTT
D gene: -; V gene: TRBV6-1; J gene: TRBJ2-5; clone size: -; CDR3 protein: CASSGWRYGQTQYF; CDR3 DNA: TGTGCCAGCAGCGGCTGGAGGTACGGTCAGACCCAGTACTTC
D gene: TRBD2; V gene: TRBV10-3; J gene: TRBJ2-3; clone size: -; CDR3 protein: CAISVGTSVTDTQYF; CDR3 DNA: TGTGCCATCAGTGTCGGGACTAGCGTTACAGATACGCAGTATTTT
D gene: -; V gene: TRBV29-1; J gene: TRBJ1-4; clone size: -; CDR3 protein: CSVEDFNEKLFF; CDR3 DNA: TGCAGCGTTGAGGACTTTAATGAAAAACTGTTTTTT
D gene: TRBD1; V gene: TRBV5-4; J gene: TRBJ1-2; clone size: -; CDR3 protein: CASSSGTERTFNYGYTF; CDR3 DNA: TGTGCCAGCAGCTCAGGGACAGAGAGAACCTTTAACTATGGCTACACCTTC
D gene: -; V gene: TRBV28; J gene: TRBJ1-1; clone size: -; CDR3 protein: CASTPDRAAEAFF; CDR3 DNA: TGTGCCAGCACCCCTGACCGAGCGGCTGAAGCTTTCTTT
D gene: -; V gene: TRBV4-3; J gene: TRBJ2-5; clone size: -; CDR3 protein: CASSQEGQYQETQYF; CDR3 DNA: TGCGCCAGCAGCCAAGAGGGCCAGTACCAAGAGACCCAGTACTTC
D gene: TRBD2; V gene: TRBV5-6; J gene: TRBJ2-2; clone size: few; CDR3 protein: CASSLQGHGLAPGELFF; CDR3 DNA: TGTGCCAGCAGCTTACAGGGACACGGACTAGCTCCCGGGGAGCTGTTTTTT
D gene: TRBD2; V gene: TRBV4-1; J gene: TRBJ2-5; clone size: once; CDR3 protein: CASSQEAAGMSQYF; CDR3 DNA: TGCGCCAGCAGCCAGGAGGCAGCGGGGATGTCCCAGTACTTC
D gene: -; V gene: TRBV7-2; J gene: TRBJ1-1; clone size: -; CDR3 protein: CASSLGHANTEAFF; CDR3 DNA: TGTGCCAGCAGCTTAGGGCATGCGAACACTGAAGCTTTCTTT
D gene: -; V gene: TRBV9; J gene: TRBJ1-1; clone size: -; CDR3 protein: CASSVVPTWAFNTEAFF; CDR3 DNA: TGTGCCAGCAGCGTAGTCCCCACCTGGGCTTTTAACACTGAAGCTTTCTTT
D gene: -; V gene: TRBV5-1; J gene: TRBJ2-7; clone size: -; CDR3 protein: CASRISPSFYEQYF; CDR3 DNA: TGCGCCAGCAGAATTTCGCCCAGTTTCTACGAGCAGTACTTC
D gene: -; V gene: TRBV4-2; J gene: TRBJ1-2; clone size: -; CDR3 protein: CASSSEGGANYGYTF; CDR3 DNA: TGTGCCAGCAGTTCCGAAGGCGGAGCTAACTATGGCTACACCTTC
D gene: TRBD1; V gene: TRBV18; J gene: TRBJ2-5; clone size: -; CDR3 protein: CASSPRTGTQETQYF; CDR3 DNA: TGTGCCAGCTCACCGCGGACAGGGACCCAAGAGACCCAGTACTTC
D gene: -; V gene: TRBV7-2; J gene: TRBJ1-1; clone size: -; CDR3 protein: CASSFYSSNTEAFF; CDR3 DNA: TGTGCCAGCAGCTTTTACTCCTCGAACACTGAAGCTTTCTTT
D gene: -; V gene: TRBV29-1; J gene: TRBJ1-2; clone size: -; CDR3 protein: CSVGSATGQGRPYGYTF; CDR3 DNA: TGCAGCGTTGGGTCAGCCACTGGCCAGGGTCGTCCCTATGGCTACACCTTC
D gene: TRBD1; V gene: TRBV7-2; J gene: TRBJ1-2; clone size: few; CDR3 protein: CASSQGTGNYGYTF; CDR3 DNA: TGTGCCAGCAGCCAAGGGACAGGGAACTATGGCTACACCTTC
D gene: -; V gene: TRBV4-1; J gene: TRBJ1-2; clone size: -; CDR3 protein: CASSQLVISGSNYGYTF; CDR3 DNA: TGCGCCAGCAGCCAATTGGTAATTTCAGGCAGTAACTATGGCTACACCTTC
D gene: -; V gene: TRBV5-1; J gene: TRBJ1-1; clone size: few; CDR3 protein: CASSLRIGGNTEAFF; CDR3 DNA: TGCGCCAGCAGCTTGCGTATCGGGGGGAACACTGAAGCTTTCTTT